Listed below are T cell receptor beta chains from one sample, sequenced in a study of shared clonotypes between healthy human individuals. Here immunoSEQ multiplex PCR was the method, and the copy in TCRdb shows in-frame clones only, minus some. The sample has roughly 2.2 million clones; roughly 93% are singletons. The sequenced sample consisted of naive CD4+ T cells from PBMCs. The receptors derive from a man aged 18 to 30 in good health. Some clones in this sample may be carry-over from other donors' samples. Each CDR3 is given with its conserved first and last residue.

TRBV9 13 CASRGQGRGEQFF
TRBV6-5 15 CASRKAGVNTGELFF
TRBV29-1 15 CSVDVWRGGYNEQFF
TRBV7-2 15 CASTRSWSSYNEQFF
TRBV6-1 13 CASGRIGAYGYTF
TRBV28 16 CASRPRDYPSTDTQYF
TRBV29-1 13 CSARDDSTYEQYF
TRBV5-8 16 CASSPRGGEGYNEQFF
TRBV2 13 CASSEAWDTEAFF
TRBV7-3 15 CASSLRAGNTGELFF
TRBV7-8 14 CASSLRQSPYEQYF
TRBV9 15 CASSVEESPYNEQFF
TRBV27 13 CASSGTGPGELFF
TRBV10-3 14 CAIRTRENTGELFF
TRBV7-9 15 CASSLDSYRGEKLFF
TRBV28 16 CASITQGKGANYGYTF
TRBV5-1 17 CASSLELAGTNTGELFF
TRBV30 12 CACRRRSTEAFF
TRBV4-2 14 CASSQDQNTGELFF
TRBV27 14 CASSLSQGNEKLFF
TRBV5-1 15 CASSVTDWSTDTQYF
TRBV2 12 CASSDRGNTIYF
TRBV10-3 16 CAISESGQGNTGELFF
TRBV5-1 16 CASSLGGTSGTDTQYF
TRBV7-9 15 CASSLGLADYNEQFF
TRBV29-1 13 CSDDGSSTDTQYF
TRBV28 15 CASSVAGANTGELFF
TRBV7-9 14 CAELGRGKPDTQYF
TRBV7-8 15 CASSLGLAGNYEQYF
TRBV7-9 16 CASSLTTGPTPYEQYF
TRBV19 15 CASRRGQGFNQPQHF
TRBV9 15 CASSVRDNRGNEQFF
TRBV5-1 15 CASSILAGAAYEQYF
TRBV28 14 CASSQGGVGEKLFF
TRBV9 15 CASSVEAGGGETQYF
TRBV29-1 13 CSVASVSTDTQYF
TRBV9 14 CASSVGDSYEKLFF
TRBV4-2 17 CASSQGTTGTGGTEAFF
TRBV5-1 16 CASSLSGLRYRNTIYF
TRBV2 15 CASSDGGGRTDTQYF
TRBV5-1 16 CASSLVGSGDYNEQFF
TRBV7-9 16 CASSLPPTGGSYEQYF
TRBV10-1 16 CASSEESGPPYNEQFF
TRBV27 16 CASQPWTGTFEETQYF
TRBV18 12 CASSREQEKLFF